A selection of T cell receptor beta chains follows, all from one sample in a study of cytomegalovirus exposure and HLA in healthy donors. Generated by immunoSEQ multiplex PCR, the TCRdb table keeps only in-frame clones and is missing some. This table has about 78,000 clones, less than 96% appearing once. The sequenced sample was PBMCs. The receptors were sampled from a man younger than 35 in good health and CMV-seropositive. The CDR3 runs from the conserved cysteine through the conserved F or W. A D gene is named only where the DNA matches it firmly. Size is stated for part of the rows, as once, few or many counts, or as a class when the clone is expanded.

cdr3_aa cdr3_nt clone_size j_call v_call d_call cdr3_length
CASRGTGTYEQYF TGTGCCAGTAGGGGGACAGGGACCTACGAGCAGTACTTC once TRBJ2-7 TRBV19 TRBD1 13
CASSPGGEGEQFF TGTGCCAGCTCACCAGGAGGGGAGGGTGAGCAGTTCTTC NA TRBJ2-1 TRBV18 TRBD2 13
CASSVGAVGEKLFF TGTGCCAGCAGCGTAGGGGCAGTAGGCGAAAAACTGTTTTTT NA TRBJ1-4 TRBV9 NA 14
CAWSRADNEKLFF TGTGCCTGGAGTAGAGCCGATAATGAAAAACTGTTTTTT NA TRBJ1-4 TRBV30 NA 13
CASSETPTLAETQYF TGTGCCAGCAGTGAAACGCCAACTTTAGCGGAGACCCAGTACTTC NA TRBJ2-5 TRBV6-1 NA 15
CASSFGRTEAFF TGTGCCAGCAGTTTCGGGAGGACTGAAGCTTTCTTT NA TRBJ1-1 TRBV28 NA 12
CASSFLQGRETQYF TGCGCCAGCAGCTTTCTACAGGGTCGGGAGACCCAGTACTTC NA TRBJ2-5 TRBV5-1 NA 14
CASSDAGDPFQETQYF TGCGCCAGCAGTGACGCAGGGGACCCCTTCCAAGAGACCCAGTACTTC NA TRBJ2-5 TRBV10-1 NA 16
CASSDGSGRNRNGACEQYF TGTGCCAGCAGTGACGGAAGCGGGAGAAATCGGAATGGTGCCTGCGAGCAGTACTTC NA TRBJ2-7 TRBV6-4 TRBD2 19
CASSLGLGQETQYF TGTGCCAGCAGCTTAGGTCTAGGCCAAGAGACCCAGTACTTC NA TRBJ2-5 TRBV7-9 NA 14
CASSLAGGYNEQFF TGTGCCAGCAGCCTAGCGGGAGGGTACAATGAGCAGTTCTTC NA TRBJ2-1 TRBV6-6 TRBD2 14
CASSPLVAGARNEQFF TGCGCCAGCAGCCCCCTAGTCGCGGGGGCACGGAATGAGCAGTTCTTC NA TRBJ2-1 TRBV5-1 NA 16
CASSLSWQGSYEQYF TGTGCCAGCAGTTTATCGTGGCAGGGGAGCTACGAGCAGTACTTC NA TRBJ2-7 TRBV27 NA 15
CASSTFSSVDEQFF TGTGCCAGCAGCACTTTTTCTAGCGTCGATGAGCAGTTCTTC NA TRBJ2-1 TRBV9 NA 14
CASSGTGSYEQYF TGCGCCAGCTCGGGGACAGGGAGCTACGAGCAGTACTTC once TRBJ2-7 TRBV5-1 TRBD1 13
CASSFKENNEQFF TGCGCCAGCAGCTTCAAAGAGAACAATGAGCAGTTCTTC NA TRBJ2-1 TRBV5-1 NA 13
CASNPGGSNQPQHF TGTGCCAGCAACCCGGGGGGTAGCAATCAGCCCCAGCATTTT NA TRBJ1-5 TRBV7-8 NA 14
CASRLAGDLYNEQFF TGTGCCAGCAGACTAGCGGGAGACCTTTACAATGAGCAGTTCTTC NA TRBJ2-1 TRBV27 TRBD2 15
CASSLLSGGYNEQFF TGCGCCAGCAGCTTGCTCTCGGGAGGCTACAATGAGCAGTTCTTC NA TRBJ2-1 TRBV5-1 TRBD2 15
CASSDLRGSSYNEQFF TGTGCCAGCAGTGATCTGCGGGGCAGCTCCTACAATGAGCAGTTCTTC NA TRBJ2-1 TRBV6-1 NA 16
CASSPTGAFYEQYF TGTGCCAGCAGCCCGACAGGGGCGTTCTACGAGCAGTACTTC NA TRBJ2-7 TRBV9 TRBD1 14
CATGLAGDAGYEQYF TGTGCCACCGGACTAGCGGGAGATGCGGGGTACGAGCAGTACTTC NA TRBJ2-7 TRBV5-8 TRBD2 15
CASSPDSNYGYTF TGTGCCAGCTCACCAGACAGCAACTATGGCTACACCTTC NA TRBJ1-2 TRBV18 NA 13
CASSLWEVGYTF TGTGCCAGCAGCCTGTGGGAGGTTGGCTACACCTTC once TRBJ1-2 TRBV7-9 NA 12
CASSHHDRRYEQFF TGTGCCAGCAGTCACCACGACAGGCGCTATGAGCAGTTCTTC NA TRBJ2-1 TRBV2 NA 14
CASSELADSPQPQHF TGTGCCAGCAGTGAATTGGCAGATTCTCCTCAGCCCCAGCATTTT NA TRBJ1-5 TRBV6-1 NA 15
CASSFGGGSQETQYF TGTGCTAGCAGCTTTGGCGGGGGGTCCCAAGAGACCCAGTACTTC NA TRBJ2-5 TRBV7-7 TRBD2 15
CASSGDRDPVRGGYTF TGTGCCAGCAGCGGGGACAGGGATCCCGTTCGGGGCGGCTACACCTTC NA TRBJ1-2 TRBV7-9 TRBD1 16
CASRGTVKFQPQHF TGTGCCAGCAGGGGGACAGTAAAGTTCCAGCCCCAGCATTTT NA TRBJ1-5 TRBV28 TRBD1 14
CAWSVQGGTNYGYTF TGTGCCTGGAGTGTACAGGGGGGGACAAACTATGGCTACACCTTC once TRBJ1-2 TRBV30 TRBD1 15
CAISASGRDYEQYF TGTGCCATCAGTGCCAGCGGGAGGGACTACGAGCAGTACTTC NA TRBJ2-7 TRBV10-3 TRBD2 14
CASSQVVGSNEQYF TGCGCCAGCAGCCAAGTGGTAGGTAGCAACGAGCAGTACTTC NA TRBJ2-7 TRBV4-1 NA 14
CASSPRQGWVGNTIYF TGTGCCAGCAGTCCCAGACAGGGTTGGGTTGGAAACACCATATATTTT NA TRBJ1-3 TRBV27 TRBD1 16
CASATSSGYEQYF TGTGCCAGCGCAACTTCTAGCGGGTACGAGCAGTACTTC NA TRBJ2-7 TRBV7-2 TRBD2 13
CASSLSLVREGWNQPQHF TGTGCCAGCAGCTTAAGTCTTGTCCGGGAGGGGTGGAATCAGCCCCAGCATTTT NA TRBJ1-5 TRBV5-5 NA 18
CASSPGGTGELFF TGTGCCTCGAGCCCTGGCGGCACCGGGGAGCTGTTTTTT NA TRBJ2-2 TRBV30 NA 13
CASTGQGDTQYF TGTGCCAGCACTGGACAGGGAGATACGCAGTATTTT NA TRBJ2-3 TRBV2 TRBD1 12
CASSLGGPNYGYTF TGCGCCAGCAGCTTAGGGGGACCCAACTATGGCTACACCTTC NA TRBJ1-2 TRBV5-1 NA 14
CASSLGASGYTDTQYF TGTGCCAGCAGTTTAGGGGCTAGCGGTTACACAGATACGCAGTATTTT NA TRBJ2-3 TRBV27 TRBD2 16
CASRLNGYTF TGTGCCAGTAGACTCAATGGCTACACCTTC NA TRBJ1-2 TRBV19 NA 10
CASVRAGEAFF TGTGCCAGCGTACGGGCAGGGGAAGCTTTCTTT NA TRBJ1-1 TRBV6-5 NA 11
CASSPGTANYGYTF TGTGCCAGCAGCCCCGGGACAGCTAACTATGGCTACACCTTC NA TRBJ1-2 TRBV7-9 TRBD1 14
CASSFPSGGSYNEQFF TGTGCCAGCAGTTTCCCGTCCGGGGGCTCCTACAATGAGCAGTTCTTC NA TRBJ2-1 TRBV27 NA 16